A selection of T cell receptor beta chains follows, all from one sample in a study of T cells in Graves' hyperthyroidism and ophthalmopathy. TCRdb passed the multiplex PCR reads through MiXCR, listing each CDR3 protein once. Of 700,000 to 950,000 distinct CDR3 sequences in the sample, roughly a third were seen once. The sample comprised blood. The receptors were gathered from a woman between 40 and 50 years old with Graves' hyperthyroidism. The CDR3 runs from the conserved cysteine through the conserved F or W. D genes are given only for firm matches. Only some rows state a clone size, as once, few, many or a class for expanded clones.

CDR3aa: CASGDPRASNSPLHF
CDR3nt: TGTGCCAGTGGGGACCCACGAGCGTCAAATTCACCCCTCCACTTT
d_gene: -
abundance: many
j_gene: TRBJ1-6
v_gene: TRBV19

CDR3aa: CSVEGGWEYVIETQYF
CDR3nt: TGCAGCGTTGAAGGGGGTTGGGAGTACGTGATCGAGACCCAGTACTTC
d_gene: -
abundance: many
j_gene: TRBJ2-5
v_gene: TRBV29-1

CDR3aa: CASSLGTALMNTEAFF
CDR3nt: TGTGCCAGCAGCTTAGGGACAGCCCTTATGAACACTGAAGCTTTCTTT
d_gene: -
abundance: many
j_gene: TRBJ1-1
v_gene: TRBV7-9

CDR3aa: CASSIGGQIDSPLHF
CDR3nt: TGTGCCAGTAGTATAGGTGGACAGATCGATTCACCCCTCCACTTT
d_gene: -
abundance: few
j_gene: TRBJ1-6
v_gene: TRBV19

CDR3aa: CASSWGRQETQYF
CDR3nt: TGTGCCAGCAGTTGGGGGCGCCAAGAGACCCAGTACTTC
d_gene: -
abundance: many
j_gene: TRBJ2-5
v_gene: TRBV2

CDR3aa: CASSRDRGLGYTF
CDR3nt: TGTGCCAGCAGCCGAGACAGGGGGCTTGGCTACACCTTC
d_gene: TRBD1
abundance: many
j_gene: TRBJ1-2
v_gene: TRBV14

CDR3aa: CASSFEQGYEQFF
CDR3nt: TGTGCCAGCAGCTTCGAACAGGGTTATGAGCAGTTCTTC
d_gene: -
abundance: -
j_gene: TRBJ2-1
v_gene: TRBV7-2

CDR3aa: CASSYSGTPSALHF
CDR3nt: TGTGCCAGCAGCTACTCCGGGACCCCTTCGGCCCTCCACTTT
d_gene: -
abundance: -
j_gene: TRBJ1-6
v_gene: TRBV7-9

CDR3aa: CASRPRTGSGYTF
CDR3nt: TGTGCCAGCAGACCCCGGACAGGGAGCGGCTACACCTTC
d_gene: TRBD1
abundance: -
j_gene: TRBJ1-2
v_gene: TRBV7-2

CDR3aa: CSVSPQSYGYTF
CDR3nt: TGCAGCGTTTCGCCCCAGTCCTATGGCTACACCTTC
d_gene: -
abundance: many
j_gene: TRBJ1-2
v_gene: TRBV29-1

CDR3aa: CSASLLILKVGEQYF
CDR3nt: TGCAGTGCTAGCCTACTTATACTGAAGGTTGGAGAGCAGTACTTC
d_gene: -
abundance: many
j_gene: TRBJ2-7
v_gene: TRBV20-1

CDR3aa: CASSLLRGGSSPLHF
CDR3nt: TGTGCCAGCAGCTTGTTACGGGGAGGGAGTTCACCCCTCCACTTT
d_gene: -
abundance: -
j_gene: TRBJ1-6
v_gene: TRBV5-4

CDR3aa: CASSGGGTEGSPLHF
CDR3nt: TGTGCTAGCAGCGGCGGCGGGACCGAGGGTTCTCCCCTCCACTTT
d_gene: -
abundance: many
j_gene: TRBJ1-6
v_gene: TRBV7-7

CDR3aa: CSASAGAGNTIYF
CDR3nt: TGCAGTGCTAGTGCGGGAGCTGGAAACACCATATATTTT
d_gene: -
abundance: few
j_gene: TRBJ1-3
v_gene: TRBV20-1

CDR3aa: CSARDRQAGYTF
CDR3nt: TGCAGTGCTAGAGATAGACAGGCCGGCTACACCTTC
d_gene: -
abundance: many
j_gene: TRBJ1-2
v_gene: TRBV20-1

CDR3aa: CSVGTGAGLGPEQYF
CDR3nt: TGCAGCGTCGGGACCGGGGCGGGGCTGGGTCCCGAGCAGTACTTC
d_gene: -
abundance: -
j_gene: TRBJ2-7
v_gene: TRBV29-1

CDR3aa: CATQGADTEAFF
CDR3nt: TGTGCCACACAGGGGGCGGACACTGAAGCTTTCTTT
d_gene: TRBD1
abundance: many
j_gene: TRBJ1-1
v_gene: TRBV10-3

CDR3aa: CASRRDMNTEAFF
CDR3nt: TGTGCCAGCAGGCGGGACATGAACACTGAAGCTTTCTTT
d_gene: -
abundance: many
j_gene: TRBJ1-1
v_gene: TRBV2

CDR3aa: CASSVGGISPAGNTIYF
CDR3nt: TGTGCCAGCAGCGTAGGTGGGATTTCGCCCGCTGGAAACACCATATATTTT
d_gene: -
abundance: many
j_gene: TRBJ1-3
v_gene: TRBV9

CDR3aa: CASSSGGAGGQETQYF
CDR3nt: TGTGCCAGCAGTTCGGGGGGGGCTGGGGGGCAAGAGACCCAGTACTTC
d_gene: TRBD2
abundance: -
j_gene: TRBJ2-5
v_gene: TRBV28

CDR3aa: CASSLVSAANEQFF
CDR3nt: TGTGCCAGCAGCTTAGTTTCGGCAGCGAATGAGCAGTTCTTC
d_gene: -
abundance: -
j_gene: TRBJ2-1
v_gene: TRBV7-2

CDR3aa: CATLGTEKEYEQYF
CDR3nt: TGTGCCACCTTGGGGACCGAAAAGGAGTACGAGCAGTACTTC
d_gene: -
abundance: many
j_gene: TRBJ2-7
v_gene: TRBV10-3

CDR3aa: CASSYYGNYQPQHF
CDR3nt: TGTGCCAGCAGTTATTACGGGAACTATCAGCCCCAGCATTTT
d_gene: -
abundance: few
j_gene: TRBJ1-5
v_gene: TRBV12-3/TRBV12-4

CDR3aa: CASSQTGARLDTQYF
CDR3nt: TGTGCTAGCAGCCAAACAGGGGCAAGATTGGATACGCAGTATTTT
d_gene: TRBD1
abundance: -
j_gene: TRBJ2-3
v_gene: TRBV9

CDR3aa: CASSQRGRMDRGSETQYF
CDR3nt: TGTGCCAGCAGCCAAAGGGGCCGTATGGACAGGGGGTCGGAGACCCAGTACTTC
d_gene: TRBD1
abundance: -
j_gene: TRBJ2-5
v_gene: TRBV2

CDR3aa: CASSTIGAGKTEAFF
CDR3nt: TGTGCCAGCTCCACAATAGGCGCGGGGAAGACTGAAGCTTTCTTT
d_gene: -
abundance: -
j_gene: TRBJ1-1
v_gene: TRBV2

CDR3aa: CASSQTFPGGGEKLFF
CDR3nt: TGCGCCAGCAGCCAAACCTTCCCGGGTGGCGGCGAAAAACTGTTTTTT
d_gene: -
abundance: -
j_gene: TRBJ1-4
v_gene: TRBV4-3

CDR3aa: CASSQGTGINTEAFF
CDR3nt: TGTGCCAGCAGCCAAGGGACAGGGATTAACACTGAAGCTTTCTTT
d_gene: TRBD1
abundance: -
j_gene: TRBJ1-1
v_gene: TRBV12-3/TRBV12-4

CDR3aa: CASTPRGATTEAFF
CDR3nt: TGTGCCAGCACCCCACGAGGGGCGACCACTGAAGCTTTCTTT
d_gene: -
abundance: -
j_gene: TRBJ1-1
v_gene: TRBV2

CDR3aa: CASSFFGGTNEKLFF
CDR3nt: TGTGCCAGCAGCTTTTTCGGGGGAACTAATGAAAAACTGTTTTTT
d_gene: -
abundance: few
j_gene: TRBJ1-4
v_gene: TRBV7-2

CDR3aa: CAISESKSDSGPSYEQYF
CDR3nt: TGTGCCATCAGTGAGTCGAAGTCGGATAGCGGACCCTCCTACGAGCAGTACTTC
d_gene: -
abundance: many
j_gene: TRBJ2-7
v_gene: TRBV10-3

CDR3aa: CASSQVGTGEETQYF
CDR3nt: TGCGCCAGCAGCCAAGTCGGGACAGGGGAAGAGACCCAGTACTTC
d_gene: TRBD1
abundance: -
j_gene: TRBJ2-5
v_gene: TRBV4-3

CDR3aa: CATPTITKDTEAFF
CDR3nt: TGTGCCACCCCAACAATCACAAAGGACACTGAAGCTTTCTTT
d_gene: -
abundance: -
j_gene: TRBJ1-1
v_gene: TRBV19

CDR3aa: CASSSGINRSGNTIYF
CDR3nt: TGTGCCAGCAGCTCCGGGATAAACCGCTCTGGAAACACCATATATTTT
d_gene: -
abundance: -
j_gene: TRBJ1-3
v_gene: TRBV25-1

CDR3aa: CASSMRGGRGPEAFF
CDR3nt: TGTGCCAGTAGTATGCGGGGGGGGCGAGGCCCTGAAGCTTTCTTT
d_gene: -
abundance: few
j_gene: TRBJ1-1
v_gene: TRBV19

CDR3aa: CASSRSGQGRGEQYF
CDR3nt: TGTGCCAGCAGCCGTTCAGGACAAGGCCGGGGCGAGCAGTACTTC
d_gene: -
abundance: -
j_gene: TRBJ2-7
v_gene: TRBV12-3/TRBV12-4

CDR3aa: CAISAGTEEAFF
CDR3nt: TGTGCCATCAGCGCGGGCACCGAGGAAGCTTTCTTT
d_gene: -
abundance: many
j_gene: TRBJ1-1
v_gene: TRBV10-3

CDR3aa: CASSVSGSEDYEQYF
CDR3nt: TGTGCCAGCAGCGTATCGGGCAGCGAAGACTACGAGCAGTACTTC
d_gene: -
abundance: many
j_gene: TRBJ2-7
v_gene: TRBV9

CDR3aa: CASTTGVGGTGELFF
CDR3nt: TGTGCCAGTACCACCGGGGTCGGGGGCACCGGGGAGCTGTTTTTT
d_gene: -
abundance: -
j_gene: TRBJ2-2
v_gene: TRBV19

CDR3aa: CASSYSGQIYEQYF
CDR3nt: TGTGCCAGCAGTTACTCGGGTCAGATCTACGAGCAGTACTTC
d_gene: -
abundance: few
j_gene: TRBJ2-7
v_gene: TRBV6-5

CDR3aa: CASSMEGLAGLYTGELFF
CDR3nt: TGTGCCAGTAGTATGGAGGGACTAGCGGGACTCTACACCGGGGAGCTGTTTTTT
d_gene: TRBD2
abundance: many
j_gene: TRBJ2-2
v_gene: TRBV19